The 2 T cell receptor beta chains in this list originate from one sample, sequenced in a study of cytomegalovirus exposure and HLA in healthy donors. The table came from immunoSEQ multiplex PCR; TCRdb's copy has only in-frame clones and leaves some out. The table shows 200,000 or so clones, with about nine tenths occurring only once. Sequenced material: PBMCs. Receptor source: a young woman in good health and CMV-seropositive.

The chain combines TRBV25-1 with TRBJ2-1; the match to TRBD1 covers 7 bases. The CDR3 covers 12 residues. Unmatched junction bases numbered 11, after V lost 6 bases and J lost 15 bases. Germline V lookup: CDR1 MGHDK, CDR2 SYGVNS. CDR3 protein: CASSYYRGGAFF. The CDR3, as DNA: TGTGCCAGCAGCTACTACAGGGGTGGGGCGTTCTTC.

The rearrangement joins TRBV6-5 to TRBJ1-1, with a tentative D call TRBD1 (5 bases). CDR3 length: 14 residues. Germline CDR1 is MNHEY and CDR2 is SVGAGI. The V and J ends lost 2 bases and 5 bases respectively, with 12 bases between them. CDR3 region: CASSYRGGRTEAFF. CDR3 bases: TGTGCCAGCAGTTACCGGGGGGGGAGGACTGAAGCTTTCTTT.